The next 31 T cell receptor beta chains were all read from a single sample in a study of blood T cell repertoires in COVID-19. Assay used: immunoSEQ multiplex PCR; TCRdb lists only in-frame clones, some missing. The profile shows approximately 290,000 clones, 90% of them singletons. The sequenced material came from PBMCs or T cells enriched from blood (not recorded which). These receptor sequences come from a woman aged 30 to 39 who had recovered from COVID-19.

The chain combines TRBV4-3 with TRBJ1-1; D uncertain. Germline CDR1 reads LGHNA; CDR2 reads YSLEER. Trimming pared 1 base from V and 1 base from J, leaving 10 bases between. The CDR3 is made up of 15 amino acids. The CDR3 DNA reads TGCGCCAGCAGCCAAGGGGCACATACGAACACTGAAGCTTTCTTT. Amino acids: CASSQGAHTNTEAFF.

V and J are TRBV7-2 and TRBJ1-2; D call uncertain. In germline, CDR1 is SGHTA, CDR2 FQGNSA. The CDR3 has 14 amino acids. Trimming left V 4 bases short and J 4 bases short, with 13 bases between. CDR3 bases: TGTGCCAGCAGCTCACCCCTGACTATCTATGGCTACACCTTC. It translates to CASSSPLTIYGYTF.

This sequence joins TRBV2 and TRBJ1-1; 7 bases match TRBD1. The CDR3 has 14 amino acids. CDR1 SNHLY and CDR2 FYNNEI come from the germline V gene. The J segment lost 2 bases and the V segment lost 7 bases, leaving 7 bases of the junction unmatched. CDR3 DNA: TGTGCCAGCACCGGGACAGATTTAAACACTGAAGCTTTCTTT. Translated, it gives CASTGTDLNTEAFF.

The chain recombines TRBV11-2 with TRBJ1-1; a possible D gene is TRBD1 (5 bases). Trimming took off 2 bases at V and 5 bases at J, with 12 bases between the two ends. Looked up from germline, CDR1 is SGHAT and CDR2 is FQNNGV. This CDR3 has 14 residues. CDR3: CASSLTGGRTEAFF. DNA of the CDR3: TGTGCCAGCAGCTTAACCGGGGGGAGAACTGAAGCTTTCTTT. Complete variable domain (other parts from reference TRBV11-2 and TRBJ1-1): EAGVAQSPRYKIIEKRQSVAFWCNPISGHATLYWYQQILGQGPKLLIQFQNNGVVDDSQLPKDRFSAERLKGVDSTLKIQPAKLEDSAVYLCASSLTGGRTEAFFGQGTRLTVV.

This clone was seen just once. CDR3 in amino acids: CASSSRIVLGGDEQYF. DNA of the CDR3: TGTGCCAGCAGCTCACGGATAGTCCTGGGCGGGGACGAGCAGTACTTC. J is TRBJ2-7 and V is TRBV7-2, with D possibly being TRBD2 (6 bases). Germline V gene lookup returns CDR1 SGHTA and CDR2 FQGNSA. V was cut by 4 bases and J by 5 bases, with 21 bases left in between. This CDR3 has 16 amino acids.

The sample holds one count of this clone. The chain has TRBV9 and TRBJ2-3, with TRBD2 identical over 8 bases. V lost 4 bases, J lost 2 bases, and 3 bases stayed unmatched. The CDR3 sequence is 14 residues long. Per the germline V gene, CDR1 is SGDLS and CDR2 is YYNGEE. CDR3 nucleotides: TGTGCCAGCAGCTTACTAGCGGACACAGATACGCAGTATTTT. Translating it yields CASSLLADTDTQYF.

The rearrangement joins TRBV19 to TRBJ2-5, with 8 bases fitting TRBD2. The CDR3 is made up of 13 amino acids. V shed 5 bases and J 3 bases; nucleotides not matched to a gene: 2. Germline loops: CDR1 LNHDA, CDR2 SQIVND (reference sequence). The DNA of the CDR3 is TGTGCCAGTAGTTTTAGCGGGAAAGAGACCCAGTACTTC. Its protein product is CASSFSGKETQYF.

The genes are TRBV20-1 and TRBJ1-1; no definite D call. CDR1 is DFQATT and CDR2 is SNEGSKA in the germline V gene (reference sequence). Deletions cut 6 bases from V and 7 bases from J, with 12 bases between. CDR3 length: 11 amino acids. CDR3 loop: CSAGGLDEAFF. The CDR3 region has the DNA TGCAGTGCGGGAGGGTTGGATGAAGCTTTCTTT.

V gene TRBV5-1 combines with J gene TRBJ2-7; 9 bases align to TRBD1. V lost 4 bases to trimming and J lost 0 bases; unmatched junction nucleotides: 5. CDR3 size: 15 residues. CDR1 and CDR2 from the germline V gene are SGHRS and YFSETQ. CDR3 DNA sequence: TGCGCCAGCAGCAGGACAGGGGAGAGCTCCTACGAGCAGTACTTC. It yields the protein CASSRTGESSYEQYF.

The genes are TRBV12-3 or TRBV12-4 and TRBJ2-5, with a possible D match to TRBD2 (6 bases). CDR3 length: 13 residues. V lost 6 bases to trimming and J lost 1 base, with 9 bases between them. CDR3 DNA sequence: TGTGCCAGCAGCGTACTAGCCCAAGAGACCCAGTACTTC. Its protein product is CASSVLAQETQYF.

V usage is TRBV6-5 and J usage is TRBJ2-1; the match to TRBD2 covers 7 bases. The CDR3 spans 12 residues. Losses at the gene ends were 6 bases for V and 8 bases for J; bases not matched to a gene: 4. Looked up from germline, CDR1 is MNHEY and CDR2 is SVGAGI. CDR3 amino acids: CASRLGGDEQFF. DNA of the CDR3: TGTGCCAGCAGGTTGGGAGGGGATGAGCAGTTCTTC.

V usage is TRBV28 and J usage is TRBJ1-1, with a possible D match to TRBD1 (6 bases). V lost 6 bases and J 10 bases, leaving 18 bases between the germline ends. CDR3 size: 13 residues. Germline V lookup: CDR1 MDHEN, CDR2 SYDVKM. CDR3 nucleotide sequence: TGTGCCAGCAGCCTTAACAGGGATACGGTAGCTTTCTTT. Amino acid sequence: CASSLNRDTVAFF.

The chain combines TRBV24-1 with TRBJ2-2; TRBD2 is a possible D gene (7 bases). Germline V gene lookup returns CDR1 KGHDR and CDR2 SFDVKD. The CDR3 covers 16 residues. V was cut by 6 bases and J by 3 bases, with 16 bases left in between. CDR3 DNA sequence: TGTGCCACCAGTCCTAGCGGAGGGGGGGACACCGGGGAGCTGTTTTTT. It translates to CATSPSGGGDTGELFF.

The chain uses TRBV15 and TRBJ1-1; 7 bases fit TRBD1. J lost 0 bases, V lost 3 bases, and 13 bases had no gene match. This CDR3 contains 18 residues. Germline CDR1 reads LNHNV; CDR2 reads YYDKDF (reference sequence). The CDR3 spells CATSSRQGGPLMNTEAFF. The CDR3 nucleotides are TGTGCCACCAGCAGCCGACAGGGCGGCCCTCTCATGAACACTGAAGCTTTCTTT.

The chain employs TRBV3-1 (or the pseudogene TRBV3-2) and TRBJ2-7; 11 nucleotides line up with TRBD2. V was clipped by 0 bases and J by 3 bases; unmatched bases: 7. Germline lookup yields CDR1 LGHDT and CDR2 YNNKEL (reference sequence). CDR3 length: 17 amino acids. CDR3 loop: CASSQDLLAGEIYEQYF. The CDR3, as DNA: TGTGCCAGCAGCCAAGATTTACTAGCGGGAGAGATCTACGAGCAGTACTTC.

The chain couples TRBV5-1 to TRBJ1-2; D uncertain. V was shortened by 3 bases and J by 1 base, with 13 bases between the two germline ends. Per germline, CDR1 SGHRS and CDR2 YFSETQ. The CDR3 runs to 15 residues. The CDR3 DNA reads TGCGCCAGCAGCTCGGACGGGGAAGTTAACTATGGCTACACCTTC. The encoded protein is CASSSDGEVNYGYTF.

This rearrangement joins TRBV6-5 to TRBJ2-5; TRBD1 matches 10 bases. The germline V gene encodes CDR1 MNHEY and CDR2 SVGAGI. Germline trimming cut 6 bases from V and 5 bases from J; bases unmatched to any gene: 9. The CDR3 runs to 15 residues. CDR3 amino acids: CASRVPDRGRETQYF. CDR3 coding DNA: TGTGCCAGCAGGGTGCCGGACAGGGGGAGGGAGACCCAGTACTTC.

The chain links TRBV5-1 to TRBJ2-2, with TRBD1 identical over 7 bases. The ends lost 2 bases at V and 7 bases at J; junction bases unmatched: 5. This CDR3 spans 14 amino acids. The germline V gene encodes CDR1 SGHRS and CDR2 YFSETQ. The CDR3 loop is CASSLRGRGGELFF. CDR3 nucleotide sequence: TGCGCCAGCAGCTTAAGGGGGCGCGGCGGGGAGCTGTTTTTT.

The chain couples TRBV30 to TRBJ2-1, with a possible D match to TRBD1 (6 bases). V was pared by 4 bases and J by 4 bases, with 11 bases between. Germline-derived CDR1 and CDR2 are GTSNPN and SVGIG (reference sequence). The CDR3 has 13 amino acids. The CDR3 reads CAWNKQGYNEQFF. CDR3 nucleotides: TGTGCCTGGAATAAACAGGGATACAATGAGCAGTTCTTC.

The V and J genes are TRBV5-1 and TRBJ1-5; 9 positions agree with TRBD1. Germline V CDR1 and CDR2: SGHRS, YFSETQ. The trim removed 4 bases at V and 4 bases at J, leaving 3 bases unmatched. CDR3 length: 14 amino acids. CDR3 sequence reads: CASSTGTGNQPQHF. DNA for the CDR3: TGCGCCAGCAGCACCGGGACAGGGAATCAGCCCCAGCATTTT.

This clone is a singleton in its sample. The V gene is TRBV30, the J gene TRBJ1-5; TRBD1 matches at 7 bases. The CDR3 has 14 residues. CDR1 and CDR2 from the germline V gene are GTSNPN and SVGIG (reference sequence). J gave up 4 bases and V 1 base, and 4 bases lay outside the gene matches. The CDR3 DNA follows: TGTGCCTGGAGTGAGGGGGCAGTAAATCAGCCCCAGCATTTT. Translated, it gives CAWSEGAVNQPQHF.

The chain is built from TRBV9 and TRBJ1-2, with 11 positions matching TRBD1. CDR1 and CDR2 (germline): SGDLS, YYNGEE. V trimming: 0 bases; J trimming: 3 bases; junction bases outside the gene matches: 1. The CDR3 runs 15 residues. The CDR3 region has the DNA TGTGCCAGCAGCGTAGGGGGACAGGGGGACTATGGCTACACCTTC. Its translation: CASSVGGQGDYGYTF.

This chain connects TRBV7-9 to TRBJ2-3; 10 bases fit TRBD2. Germline loops: CDR1 SEHNR, CDR2 FQNEAQ (reference sequence). CDR3 length: 16 residues. With V trimmed by 6 bases and J by 2 bases, 8 bases remained unmatched. The CDR3 DNA sequence: TGTGCCAGCAGACCCGGACTAGCGGAATACACAGATACGCAGTATTTT. This encodes CASRPGLAEYTDTQYF.

The rearrangement uses TRBV4-3 and TRBJ2-3; 9 bases map to TRBD2. The CDR3 extends over 19 amino acids. V lost 0 bases and J lost 4; bases outside the gene matches: 14. The V gene's germline CDR1 is LGHNA and CDR2 YSLEER. CDR3 sequence: CASSQDGHLSGGWADTQYF. CDR3 nucleotides: TGCGCCAGCAGCCAAGATGGCCACCTTAGCGGGGGCTGGGCAGATACGCAGTATTTT.

The J gene is TRBJ1-5, the V gene TRBV19; the D gene is possibly TRBD1 (5 bases). CDR1 is LNHDA and CDR2 is SQIVND in the germline V gene (reference sequence). Trimming took off 4 bases at V and 7 bases at J, with 14 bases between the two ends. The CDR3 contains 14 residues. The DNA of the CDR3 is TGTGCCAGTAGTAGTACACAGGTGTGGCAGCCCCAGCATTTT. This codes for CASSSTQVWQPQHF.

This rearrangement joins TRBV5-1 to TRBJ2-3; 7 bases agree with TRBD2. The V and J ends lost 3 bases and 2 bases, in that order; junction bases with no gene match: 3. The CDR3 extends over 14 amino acids. Germline CDR1 SGHRS, CDR2 YFSETQ. The chain's CDR3 is CASSSGTNTDTQYF. The CDR3 bases are TGCGCCAGCAGCTCCGGGACTAACACAGATACGCAGTATTTT.

This sequence joins TRBV7-2 and TRBJ2-7; D might be TRBD2 (5 bases). The V end lost 2 bases, the J end lost 0 bases, and 11 bases lay between the germline ends. The CDR3 is made up of 15 amino acids. In germline, CDR1 is SGHTA, CDR2 FQGNSA. Here the CDR3 reads CASSLRGGGSYEQYF. The CDR3 coding sequence is TGTGCCAGCAGCTTACGAGGAGGTGGCTCCTACGAGCAGTACTTC.

The chain couples TRBV3-1 (or the pseudogene TRBV3-2) to TRBJ2-3; possible D gene TRBD1, 6 bases. The CDR3 runs 16 residues. The V gene's germline CDR1 is LGHDT and CDR2 YNNKEL (reference sequence). V was pared by 3 bases and J by 1 base, with 14 bases between. The DNA of the CDR3 is TGTGCCAGCAGCCATTATACAGGGATCCGCACAGATACGCAGTATTTT. Translation: CASSHYTGIRTDTQYF.

The V call is TRBV29-1, the J call TRBJ2-3, with D maybe TRBD2 (7 bases). The CDR3 extends over 13 amino acids. The germline V gene encodes CDR1 SQVTM and CDR2 ANQGSEA. V was trimmed by 4 bases and J by 2 bases, leaving 10 bases between them. CDR3 amino acids: CSVVGGATDTQYF. Written as DNA, the CDR3 is TGCAGCGTTGTAGGGGGGGCCACAGATACGCAGTATTTT.

This rearrangement joins TRBV15 to TRBJ2-7; TRBD2 might be the D (6 bases). Germline V gene lookup returns CDR1 LNHNV and CDR2 YYDKDF (reference sequence). The CDR3 totals 14 residues. Deletions cut 3 bases from V and 2 bases from J, with 11 bases between. The CDR3 here is CATSRAGTPYEQYF. In DNA form, the CDR3 reads TGTGCCACCAGCAGGGCCGGGACTCCCTACGAGCAGTACTTC.

The chain uses TRBV4-1 and TRBJ1-2, with D unclear. Trimming left V 0 bases short and J 0 bases short, with 17 bases between. Germline CDR1 is MGHRA and CDR2 is YSYEKL. There are 18 residues in the CDR3. The DNA for the CDR3 is TGCGCCAGCAGCCAAGATTCGGCTCTAACAGTATCTAACTATGGCTACACCTTC. Translated, it gives CASSQDSALTVSNYGYTF.